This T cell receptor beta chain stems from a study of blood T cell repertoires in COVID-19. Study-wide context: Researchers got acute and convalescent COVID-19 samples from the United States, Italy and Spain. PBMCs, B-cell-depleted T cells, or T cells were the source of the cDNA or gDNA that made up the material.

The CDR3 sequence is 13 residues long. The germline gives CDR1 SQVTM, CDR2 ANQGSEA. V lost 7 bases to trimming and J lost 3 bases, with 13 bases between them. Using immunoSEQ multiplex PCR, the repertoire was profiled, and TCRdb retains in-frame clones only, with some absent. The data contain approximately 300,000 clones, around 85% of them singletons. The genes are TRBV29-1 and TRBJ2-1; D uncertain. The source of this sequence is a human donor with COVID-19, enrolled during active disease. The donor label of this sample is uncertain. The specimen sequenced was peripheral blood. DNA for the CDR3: TGCAGCGCTAGGTGGAGAAGCTACAATGAGCAGTTCTTC. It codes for CSARWRSYNEQFF.